This entry lists 18 T cell receptor beta chains sequenced from one sample in a study of tumor and adjacent non-tumor tissue in lung cancer. The template was RNA from unsorted bulk tissue. More than 3 cm separated this lung sample from the edge of the tumor. A modified ARM-PCR protocol with three rounds of nested PCR amplified TCRbeta. MiXCR, run by TCRdb on the multiplex PCR reads, gives a single entry per CDR3 protein. This sample yields tens of thousands of distinct CDR3 sequences, of which 55% to 70% are seen a single time; 28% belongs to the top ten. The sequenced sample was distant non-tumor lung tissue. The receptor source for this set is a woman aged 45 to 65 with non-small cell lung cancer.

This clonotype occurred many times. V is TRBV20-1 and J is TRBJ2-1; unclear D gene. The CDR3 is made up of 14 amino acids. V lost 6 bases to trimming and J lost 0 bases, with 12 bases between them. Looked up from germline, CDR1 is DFQATT and CDR2 is SNEGSKA (reference sequence). In DNA, the CDR3 is TGCAGTGCAGTTATTCCATTCTCCTACAATGAGCAGTTCTTC. This translates into CSAVIPFSYNEQFF.

With respect to this clonotype: A much larger clone differs from this one at a single base, so this may be a read error. V gene TRBV10-3 combines with J gene TRBJ2-1; D not resolved. In germline, CDR1 is ENHRY, CDR2 SYGVKD. This CDR3 is 14 amino acids long. The CDR3 sequence is CAIGESGEDNEQFF. The DNA for the CDR3 is TGTGCCATCGGTGAGTCTGGGGAAGACAATGAGCAGTTCTTC.

About this clonotype itself: Since a much larger clone is just one base distant, this may be a read error. This chain joins TRBV5-6 and TRBJ1-2; D gene uncertain. This CDR3 region has 14 residues. Germline V gene sequence: CDR1 SGHDT, CDR2 YYEEEE. V was clipped by 3 bases and J by 4 bases, with 13 bases between them. The CDR3 nucleotides read TGTGCCAGCAGCTCTCTGCAGGTGCTCTATGGCTACACCTTC. Residues: CASSSLQVLYGYTF.

Ten or more counts support this clonotype. This chain connects TRBV6-2 or TRBV6-3 to TRBJ2-1; 10 bases align to TRBD1. CDR1 and CDR2 from the germline V gene are MNHEY and SVGEGT. V dropped 7 bases and J dropped 4; count of bases not matched to a gene: 7. The CDR3 length is 15 residues. CDR3 sequence reads: CASTDWGQGYNEQFF. The CDR3 DNA follows: TGTGCCAGCACCGACTGGGGACAGGGGTACAATGAGCAGTTCTTC.

Notes on this clonotype: A read error may produce the germline difference seen at one junction end. The rearrangement uses TRBV12-3 or TRBV12-4 and TRBJ1-4; possible D gene TRBD1, 5 bases. CDR3 length: 14 amino acids. CDR3 region: CASSVGAFVEKLFF. CDR3 in DNA: TGTGCCAGCAGCGTCGGGGCGTTTGTTGAAAAACTGTTTTTC.

This clonotype was detected many times. The chain uses TRBV20-1 and TRBJ2-1; possible D gene TRBD1, 6 bases. Looked up from germline, CDR1 is DFQATT and CDR2 is SNEGSKA (reference sequence). V was trimmed by 0 bases and J by 3 bases, leaving 15 bases between them. The CDR3 is 16 residues long. As DNA, the CDR3 is TGCAGTGCTAGAGATCTGAAGACAGGAGGCTACAATGAGCAGTTCTTC. Translating it yields CSARDLKTGGYNEQFF.

The rearrangement links TRBV2 to TRBJ2-7; D may correspond to TRBD1 or TRBD2 (5 bases each). The CDR3 extends over 12 amino acids. Germline CDR1 and CDR2: SNHLY and FYNNEI. Trimming stripped 2 bases from V and 5 bases from J, with 7 bases between. The CDR3 loop reads CASSELGDEQYF. Here the CDR3 DNA reads TGTGCCAGCAGTGAATTGGGGGACGAGCAGTACTTC. Together with reference TRBV2 and TRBJ2-7, the CDR3 gives the full variable domain: EPEVTQTPSHQVTQMGQEVILRCVPISNHLYFYWYRQILGQKVEFLVSFYNNEISEKSEIFDDQFSVERPDGSNFTLKIRSTKLEDSAMYFCASSELGDEQYFGPGTRLTVT.

About this clonotype itself: It may be a read error: a sequence one base away is much more abundant. The chain is built from TRBV20-1 and TRBJ1-5; D might be TRBD1 (6 bases). The CDR3 spans 16 residues. Trimming cost V 3 bases and J 5 bases, with 20 bases left between them. The V gene's germline CDR1 is DFQATT and CDR2 SNEGSKA (reference sequence). The chain's CDR3 is CSARRDMGWRDQPQHF. The CDR3, as DNA: TGCAGTGCTAGGCGGGACATGGGTTGGCGTGATCAGCCCCAGCATTTT.

As for this clonotype: Germline and junction disagree at one end, which may indicate a read error. The chain employs TRBV29-1 and TRBJ2-1, with 9 positions matching TRBD2. CDR1 is SQVTM, CDR2 ANQGSEA, per germline. This CDR3 region has 15 residues. CDR3 in DNA: TGCAGCGTGGAATTTGGACTAGCGAATCACAATGAGCAGTTCTTT. Encoded protein: CSVEFGLANHNEQFF.

V is TRBV29-1 and J is TRBJ2-7; 10 positions agree with TRBD1. CDR1 and CDR2 (germline): SQVTM, ANQGSEA. Germline trimming cut 4 bases from V and 13 bases from J; bases unmatched to any gene: 13. The CDR3 is 13 residues long. In DNA form, the CDR3 reads TGCAGCGTTGGGGGACAGGGGTCTTACGAGAACTACTTC. Protein sequence: CSVGGQGSYENYF.

This clonotype appeared once. It may be a read error: a sequence one base away is much more abundant. The V call is TRBV10-1, the J call TRBJ2-3; TRBD2 matches at 9 bases. This CDR3 region has 16 residues. Germline CDR1 WNHNN, CDR2 SYGVQD (reference sequence). V gave up 4 bases and J gave up 0 bases; unmatched junction bases: 5. The CDR3 region is CASSGRLAGSTDTQYF. CDR3 DNA sequence: TGCGCCAGCAGTGGGCGTCTAGCGGGGAGCACAGATACGCAGTATTTT.

Notes on this clonotype: Sequence at one end of the junction differs from germline and may be a read error. This chain connects TRBV5-4 to TRBJ1-4, with 7 positions matching TRBD1. From germline, CDR1 is SGHNT and CDR2 YYREEE (reference sequence). This CDR3 region has 15 residues. The CDR3 spells CASSLGQGGGEKLFF. Written as DNA, the CDR3 is TGTGCCAGCAGCTTGGGACAGGGAGGGGGAGAAAAGCTGTTTTTT.

For this clonotype: This may arise from a read error, as a much more abundant clone is one base away. The DNA of the CDR3 is TGCAGCGTTGCCGACCGACAGGGAAAGACTGAAGCTTTCTTT. Its translation is CSVADRQGKTEAFF. The chain links TRBV29-1 to TRBJ1-1; TRBD1 matches 7 bases. V was pared by 4 bases and J by 5 bases, with 10 bases of the junction left unmatched. The CDR3 covers 14 residues. CDR1 SQVTM and CDR2 ANQGSEA come from the germline V gene.

Notes on this clonotype: As the CDR3 is not closed by the conserved phenylalanine or tryptophan, this likely results from a read error. V gene TRBV20-1 combines with J gene TRBJ2-1; D remains unclear. The CDR3 loop spans 14 amino acids. CDR1 and CDR2 from the germline V gene are DFQATT and SNEGSKA (reference sequence). CDR3 protein: CSVRSGGFYNEQFL. The CDR3, as DNA: TGCAGTGTTAGATCCGGTGGATTCTACAATGAGCAGTTCCTC.

This clonotype was counted a few times. This may stem from a read error, because a much larger clone lies one nucleotide away. The CDR3 DNA follows: TGTGCCAGCAGCCTAGCAGGGGGGAGTTCACCCCTCCACTTT. Protein: CASSLAGGSSPLHF. The chain employs TRBV12-3 or TRBV12-4 and TRBJ1-6; 7 bases match TRBD1. This CDR3 region has 14 residues. V gave up 6 bases and J gave up 9 bases; unmatched junction bases: 8.

About this clonotype: One end of the junction is discordant with germline, which a read error may explain. The rearrangement joins TRBV6-5 to TRBJ2-1; 11 bases are a match to TRBD2. The germline CDR1 and CDR2 sequences are MNHEY and SVGAGI. This CDR3 has 15 residues. This CDR3 is CACRIRTSGSGEQFF. The CDR3 DNA follows: TGTGCCTGCAGAATCCGGACTAGCGGGTCGGGTGAGCAATTCTTC.

To note about this clonotype: A much larger clone differs by one base, so this may be a read error. Here the CDR3 DNA reads TGTGCCAGCAGCTCGTATACAGGGGCCGGAGAGACCCAGTACTTC. This sequence encodes CASSSYTGAGETQYF. The chain uses TRBV6-1 and TRBJ2-5, with 7 bases that match TRBD1. CDR3 length: 15 amino acids. Germline V gives CDR1 MNHNS, CDR2 SASEGT. V was pared by 6 bases and J by 4 bases, with 11 bases of the junction left unmatched.

This clonotype has more than one count but fewer than ten. This chain joins TRBV11-3 and TRBJ2-3; no clear D. Germline V CDR1 and CDR2: SGHNT, YENEEA. The V and J ends lost 1 base and 2 bases respectively, with 7 bases between them. This CDR3 spans 14 amino acids. In DNA, the CDR3 is TGTGCCAGCAGCTTAGTGGTAAACACAGATACGCAGTATTTT. This encodes CASSLVVNTDTQYF.